This T cell receptor (beta chain) was sequenced in a study of T cells in Graves' hyperthyroidism and ophthalmopathy. The CDR3 runs 15 residues. The junction had 10 bases not matched to a gene; V was cut back by 9 bases and J by 5 bases. Germline values: CDR1 ENHRY, CDR2 SYGVKD. TCR beta CDR3 region amplification was performed from RNA transcripts. TCR CDR3 regions were first amplified by RT-PCR with HTBI primers. Each CDR3 protein gets one entry after TCRdb re-called the multiplex PCR reads with MiXCR. The sample gives about 96,000 distinct CDR3 sequences, over 50% of which show up once; roughly 26% is in the top ten. Overall study results and limits: Using 13 V-J features, a model discriminated ophthalmopathy from stable hyperthyroidism.

This clonotype has more than one count but fewer than ten. Antigen: not known. The chain joins TRBV10-3 to TRBJ2-2; TRBD1 matches 9 bases. The sample consisted of blood. The receptor's source is a middle-aged woman with Graves' hyperthyroidism. CDR3 in DNA: TGTGCCATTCAAACAGGGGGCGGGAAGACCGGGGAGCTGTTTTTT. It specifies CAIQTGGGKTGELFF.